These T cell receptor beta chains were read from a single sample in a study of blood T cell repertoires in COVID-19. Clones were sequenced by immunoSEQ multiplex PCR, and TCRdb holds only the in-frame ones, with some missing. The data contain over 300,000 clones, around nine tenths of them singletons. The sample consisted of PBMCs or T cells enriched from blood (not recorded which). Source of these receptors: a woman aged 25-40 years who had recovered from COVID-19. Both conserved end residues are part of each CDR3. D genes are given only for firm matches. Some rows mark clone size as missing; the rest say once, few, many or name a class of expanded clone.

v_call: TRBV13
d_call: TRBD1
j_call: TRBJ1-2
clone_size: NA
cdr3_aa: CASSHETTGETFYGYTF
cdr3_nt: TGTGCCAGCAGCCATGAAACGACAGGGGAGACTTTCTATGGCTACACCTTC

v_call: TRBV18
d_call: NA
j_call: TRBJ1-5
clone_size: NA
cdr3_aa: CASSGSGQPQHF
cdr3_nt: TGTGCCAGCTCAGGATCGGGACAGCCCCAGCATTTT

v_call: TRBV7-9
d_call: NA
j_call: TRBJ1-2
clone_size: NA
cdr3_aa: CASSLGWRNYGYTF
cdr3_nt: TGTGCCAGCAGCTTAGGGTGGCGGAACTATGGCTACACCTTC

v_call: TRBV5-5
d_call: NA
j_call: TRBJ1-1
clone_size: NA
cdr3_aa: CASSSVTGLAWVAFF
cdr3_nt: TGTGCCAGCAGCTCAGTTACGGGGTTGGCTTGGGTAGCTTTCTTT

v_call: TRBV5-1
d_call: NA
j_call: TRBJ2-7
clone_size: NA
cdr3_aa: CASSWGLSYEQYF
cdr3_nt: TGCGCCAGCAGCTGGGGACTGTCTTACGAGCAGTACTTC

v_call: TRBV12-5
d_call: TRBD1
j_call: TRBJ2-1
clone_size: NA
cdr3_aa: CASGFGQGQFF
cdr3_nt: TGTGCTAGTGGTTTTGGACAGGGGCAGTTCTTC

v_call: TRBV20-1
d_call: NA
j_call: TRBJ2-7
clone_size: NA
cdr3_aa: CSAATGYEQYF
cdr3_nt: TGCAGTGCTGCCACGGGCTACGAGCAGTACTTC

v_call: TRBV19
d_call: NA
j_call: TRBJ1-2
clone_size: NA
cdr3_aa: CASSMRGGGNNYGYTF
cdr3_nt: TGTGCCAGTAGTATGCGGGGTGGAGGGAATAACTATGGCTACACCTTC

v_call: TRBV6-6
d_call: TRBD1
j_call: TRBJ2-7
clone_size: NA
cdr3_aa: CASSYGTGLPEQYF
cdr3_nt: TGTGCCAGCAGTTACGGGACAGGGCTCCCCGAGCAGTACTTC

v_call: TRBV7-9
d_call: NA
j_call: TRBJ1-6
clone_size: once
cdr3_aa: CASSPGGAGSPLHF
cdr3_nt: TGTGCCAGCAGCCCCGGGGGGGCTGGGTCACCCCTCCACTTT

v_call: TRBV2
d_call: NA
j_call: TRBJ1-1
clone_size: NA
cdr3_aa: CASSPSDRPQNTEAFF
cdr3_nt: TGTGCCAGCAGTCCTTCAGACAGACCACAGAACACTGAAGCTTTCTTT

v_call: TRBV9
d_call: NA
j_call: TRBJ2-1
clone_size: NA
cdr3_aa: CASSTLPVNEQFF
cdr3_nt: TGTGCCAGCAGCACCCTACCCGTGAATGAGCAGTTCTTC

v_call: TRBV14
d_call: NA
j_call: TRBJ1-4
clone_size: NA
cdr3_aa: CASSLLGQGGEKLFF
cdr3_nt: TGTGCCAGCAGCCTCCTAGGGCAGGGTGGTGAAAAACTGTTTTTT

v_call: TRBV19
d_call: TRBD1
j_call: TRBJ1-2
clone_size: NA
cdr3_aa: CASNLSPGQGARVVYGYTF
cdr3_nt: TGTGCCAGTAACCTCTCGCCGGGACAGGGGGCTCGGGTAGTCTATGGCTACACCTTC

v_call: TRBV13
d_call: TRBD2
j_call: TRBJ2-2
clone_size: once
cdr3_aa: CASTTGGNGELFF
cdr3_nt: TGTGCCAGCACCACCGGGGGGAACGGGGAGCTGTTTTTT

v_call: TRBV11-1
d_call: NA
j_call: TRBJ1-1
clone_size: NA
cdr3_aa: CASSRTEINTEAFF
cdr3_nt: TGTGCCAGCAGCAGGACAGAGATAAACACTGAAGCTTTCTTT

v_call: TRBV19
d_call: NA
j_call: TRBJ2-7
clone_size: NA
cdr3_aa: CASSSSGSFYEQYF
cdr3_nt: TGTGCCAGTAGTAGTTCGGGGTCTTTCTACGAGCAGTACTTC

v_call: TRBV30
d_call: NA
j_call: TRBJ1-2
clone_size: NA
cdr3_aa: CAWISHGTNYGYTF
cdr3_nt: TGTGCCTGGATCTCCCATGGCACTAACTATGGCTACACCTTC

v_call: TRBV7-9
d_call: NA
j_call: TRBJ1-6
clone_size: NA
cdr3_aa: CASSLYQGNNSPLHF
cdr3_nt: TGTGCCAGCAGCTTATATCAGGGGAATAATTCACCCCTCCACTTT

v_call: TRBV13
d_call: NA
j_call: TRBJ2-1
clone_size: NA
cdr3_aa: CASSRTYPNEQFF
cdr3_nt: TGTGCCAGCAGCCGTACCTACCCGAATGAGCAGTTCTTC

v_call: TRBV9
d_call: NA
j_call: TRBJ1-2
clone_size: NA
cdr3_aa: CASSPQPTGLYGYTF
cdr3_nt: TGTGCCAGCAGCCCACAACCCACAGGTCTCTATGGCTACACCTTC

v_call: TRBV25-1
d_call: TRBD1
j_call: TRBJ1-4
clone_size: few
cdr3_aa: CASSDRGRDEKLFF
cdr3_nt: TGTGCCAGCAGTGACAGGGGGCGGGATGAAAAACTGTTTTTT

v_call: TRBV27
d_call: NA
j_call: TRBJ2-1
clone_size: NA
cdr3_aa: CASSFNSYNEQFF
cdr3_nt: TGTGCCAGCAGTTTTAACTCCTACAATGAGCAGTTCTTC

v_call: TRBV19
d_call: NA
j_call: TRBJ1-4
clone_size: NA
cdr3_aa: CASSIGREKLFF
cdr3_nt: TGTGCCAGTAGTATCGGTCGCGAAAAACTGTTTTTT

v_call: TRBV7-2
d_call: TRBD1
j_call: TRBJ1-5
clone_size: NA
cdr3_aa: CASSLGQGGQPQHF
cdr3_nt: TGTGCCAGCAGCTTAGGGCAGGGGGGTCAGCCCCAGCATTTT

v_call: TRBV7-9
d_call: NA
j_call: TRBJ1-5
clone_size: NA
cdr3_aa: CASSLSHNQPQHF
cdr3_nt: TGTGCCAGCAGCTTATCCCACAATCAGCCCCAGCATTTT

v_call: TRBV9
d_call: NA
j_call: TRBJ1-2
clone_size: NA
cdr3_aa: CASSSRTANYGYTF
cdr3_nt: TGTGCCAGCAGCTCCCGGACAGCTAACTATGGCTACACCTTC

v_call: TRBV6-1
d_call: NA
j_call: TRBJ1-5
clone_size: NA
cdr3_aa: CASSERVSNQPQHF
cdr3_nt: TGTGCCAGCAGTGAGAGGGTTAGCAATCAGCCCCAGCATTTT

v_call: TRBV19
d_call: NA
j_call: TRBJ2-3
clone_size: NA
cdr3_aa: CASTPSGAVRADTQYF
cdr3_nt: TGTGCCAGTACCCCATCAGGGGCAGTTCGGGCAGATACGCAGTATTTT

v_call: TRBV12-3/TRBV12-4
d_call: NA
j_call: TRBJ1-1
clone_size: NA
cdr3_aa: CASSLAPERAFF
cdr3_nt: TGTGCCAGCAGTTTAGCGCCCGAGAGGGCTTTCTTT

v_call: TRBV27
d_call: NA
j_call: TRBJ2-7
clone_size: NA
cdr3_aa: CASSLPGYEQYF
cdr3_nt: TGTGCCAGCAGTTTACCAGGGTACGAGCAGTACTTC

v_call: TRBV9
d_call: TRBD1
j_call: TRBJ2-5
clone_size: NA
cdr3_aa: CASSAGTAQETQYF
cdr3_nt: TGTGCCAGCAGCGCTGGGACAGCTCAAGAGACCCAGTACTTC

v_call: TRBV7-9
d_call: NA
j_call: TRBJ1-5
clone_size: NA
cdr3_aa: CASSLVSDQPQHF
cdr3_nt: TGTGCCAGCAGCTTAGTTAGTGATCAGCCCCAGCATTTT

v_call: TRBV7-2
d_call: NA
j_call: TRBJ2-2
clone_size: once
cdr3_aa: CASSLGPKGELFF
cdr3_nt: TGTGCCAGCAGCTTAGGTCCAAAAGGGGAGCTGTTTTTT

v_call: TRBV19
d_call: TRBD1
j_call: TRBJ1-1
clone_size: NA
cdr3_aa: CASSSTGGRTEAFF
cdr3_nt: TGTGCCAGTAGTTCCACAGGGGGCCGGACTGAAGCTTTCTTT

v_call: TRBV6-1
d_call: NA
j_call: TRBJ1-4
clone_size: NA
cdr3_aa: CASSALPGGGGRPNEKLFF
cdr3_nt: TGTGCCAGCAGTGCCCTCCCCGGGGGGGGAGGGAGGCCTAATGAAAAACTGTTTTTT

v_call: TRBV7-9
d_call: NA
j_call: TRBJ1-1
clone_size: few
cdr3_aa: CASRTPLNTEAFF
cdr3_nt: TGTGCCAGCAGGACTCCGCTGAACACTGAAGCTTTCTTT

v_call: TRBV29-1
d_call: TRBD2
j_call: TRBJ2-7
clone_size: NA
cdr3_aa: CSAVRGSYEQYF
cdr3_nt: TGCAGCGCCGTGCGGGGGAGCTACGAGCAGTACTTC

v_call: TRBV7-8
d_call: TRBD1
j_call: TRBJ1-5
clone_size: NA
cdr3_aa: CASSPRDRGPHQPQHF
cdr3_nt: TGTGCCAGCAGCCCCAGGGACAGGGGGCCCCATCAGCCCCAGCATTTT